The 21 T cell receptor beta chains below come from one sample, sequenced in a study of T-cell memory formation after mild COVID-19. TCRdb processed the 5' RACE reads anew with MiXCR; each CDR3 protein has one entry. The data show fewer than 700,000 distinct CDR3 sequences, with over 15% seen just once and around 12% held by the top ten. The sequenced sample was PBMCs or a T cell subset sorted from them (not recorded which). Receptor source: an adult woman who had mild COVID-19 (a few samples of this study predate the infection). Cell type and time point are not known.

CDR3 loop: CASSLRASAEAFF. As DNA, the CDR3 is TGTGCCAGCAGTTTACGGGCGAGTGCTGAAGCTTTCTTT. V is TRBV12-3 or TRBV12-4 and J is TRBJ1-1; unclear D gene. Trimming stripped 2 bases from V and 6 bases from J, with 10 bases between. The CDR3 is made up of 13 amino acids.

At least ten counts were recorded for this clonotype. The chain links TRBV7-9 to TRBJ1-4, with D hard to call. The V gene's germline CDR1 is SEHNR and CDR2 FQNEAQ (reference sequence). Trimming removed 3 bases at V and 8 bases at J, with 7 bases between. There are 12 residues in the CDR3. The CDR3 bases are TGTGCCAGCAGCTTTCGCGGGGAAAAACTGTTTTTT. This encodes CASSFRGEKLFF. The variable domain in full, completed from reference TRBV7-9 and TRBJ1-4, reads DTGVSQNPRHKITKRGQNVTFRCDPISEHNRLYWYRQTLGQGPEFLTYFQNEAQLEKSRLLSDRFSAERPKGSFSTLEIQRTEQGDSAMYLCASSFRGEKLFFGSGTQLSVL.

This clonotype came up a few times. This chain links TRBV5-1 with TRBJ2-2, with D unresolved. Germline V CDR1 and CDR2: SGHRS, YFSETQ. Deletions cut 0 bases from V and 4 bases from J, with 16 bases between. The CDR3 extends over 17 amino acids. CDR3 DNA: TGCGCCAGCAGCTTGGCCAGACTCTCAAGCTCCACCGGGGAGCTGTTTTTT. Translated, it gives CASSLARLSSSTGELFF.

The gene calls are TRBV6-2 or TRBV6-3 and TRBJ2-7, with 9 bases that match TRBD1. The V segment lost 7 bases and the J segment 1 base; nucleotides outside the gene matches: 8. The CDR3 contains 15 residues. Per the germline V gene, CDR1 is MNHEY and CDR2 is SVGEGT. The CDR3 coding sequence is TGTGCCAGCATCCCAACCGGGACAGGGTCCTACGAGCAGTACTTC. Encoded protein: CASIPTGTGSYEQYF.

This chain's CDR3 is CASSHGNQPQHF. CDR3 in DNA: TGTGCCAGCAGCCACGGGAATCAGCCCCAGCATTTT. The chain combines TRBV4-2 with TRBJ1-5, with D unclear. Per germline, CDR1 LGHNA and CDR2 YNFKEQ. Between the trimmed V and J ends, which lost 3 bases and 4 bases, there was a span of 4 bases. CDR3 size: 12 residues.

In this sample, this clonotype turned up a few times. The gene calls are TRBV29-1 and TRBJ2-7, with 7 bases matching TRBD1. The V gene's germline CDR1 is SQVTM and CDR2 ANQGSEA. This CDR3 has 14 residues. Trimming took 4 bases from V and 2 from J; bases not matched to a gene: 8. CDR3 bases: TGCAGCGTTGCAGCTTGGGACAGACCCTACGAGCAGTACTTC. This encodes CSVAAWDRPYEQYF.

There are a few counts of this clonotype. The V and J genes are TRBV25-1 and TRBJ1-1; D not certain. The CDR3 loop spans 18 amino acids. The V and J ends lost 1 base and 1 base respectively, with 19 bases between them. The germline V gene encodes CDR1 MGHDK and CDR2 SYGVNS. CDR3 sequence reads: CASSEFSRALVGNTEAFF. The CDR3 DNA reads TGTGCCAGCAGTGAATTCAGTAGGGCACTGGTAGGGAACACTGAAGCTTTCTTT.

V gene TRBV7-9 combines with J gene TRBJ2-1; TRBD2 matches 8 bases. The J segment lost 4 bases and the V segment lost 8 bases, leaving 7 bases of the junction unmatched. The CDR3 length is 14 residues. CDR1 is SEHNR and CDR2 is FQNEAQ in the germline V gene (reference sequence). The CDR3 region is CASGPGGTYNEQFF. The DNA of the CDR3 is TGTGCCAGCGGACCGGGAGGGACTTACAATGAGCAGTTCTTC. Full variable domain (remainder filled in from reference TRBV7-9 and TRBJ2-1): DTGVSQNPRHKITKRGQNVTFRCDPISEHNRLYWYRQTLGQGPEFLTYFQNEAQLEKSRLLSDRFSAERPKGSFSTLEIQRTEQGDSAMYLCASGPGGTYNEQFFGPGTRLTVL.

This clonotype showed up just a few times. The chain joins TRBV7-2 to TRBJ2-6; a weak D match, TRBD2 (5 bases). The V gene lost 2 bases and the J gene lost 2 bases, with 7 bases spanning the gap. Germline lookup yields CDR1 SGHTA and CDR2 FQGNSA. The length of the CDR3 is 15 residues. The CDR3 bases are TGTGCCAGCAGCTTAATGGGAGCTGGGGCCAACGTCCTGACTTTC. Protein sequence: CASSLMGAGANVLTF. The full variable domain, in which reference TRBV7-2 and TRBJ2-6 provide the parts outside the CDR3, is GAGVSQSPSNKVTEKGKDVELRCDPISGHTALYWYRQSLGQGLEFLIYFQGNSAPDKSGLPSDRFSAERTGGSVSTLTIQRTQQEDSAVYLCASSLMGAGANVLTFGAGSRLTVL.

This clonotype was recorded at least ten times. V is TRBV7-3 and J is TRBJ1-2; TRBD1 matches at 9 bases. V lost 1 base and J lost 8; bases outside the gene matches: 11. The CDR3 has 16 residues. From germline, CDR1 is SGHTA and CDR2 FQGTGA. This CDR3 is CASSLNSPGTGQGYTF. The CDR3 DNA follows: TGTGCCAGCAGCTTAAATTCCCCCGGGACAGGGCAAGGCTACACCTTC.

V usage is TRBV7-2 and J usage is TRBJ2-5, with D perhaps assigned TRBD1 or TRBD2 (5 bases each). This CDR3 contains 13 residues. Germline V gene data show CDR1 as SGHTA and CDR2 as FQGNSA. Trimming took off 7 bases at V and 5 bases at J, with 14 bases between the two ends. CDR3 DNA: TGTGCCAGCACCCAAAGGGGAGCGGAGACCCAGTACTTC. Protein sequence: CASTQRGAETQYF.

In this sample, this clonotype turned up a few times. This rearrangement joins TRBV9 to TRBJ2-5; TRBD1 aligns across 8 bases. Trimming removed 0 bases from V and 4 bases from J; junction bases left unmatched: 5. The CDR3 is 15 amino acids. Germline-derived CDR1 and CDR2 are SGDLS and YYNGEE. The CDR3 DNA reads as TGTGCCAGCAGCGTAGGCCAGGGGGCAGGAGAGACCCAGTACTTC. Its translation is CASSVGQGAGETQYF.

This chain uses TRBV24-1 with TRBJ2-1; TRBD2 matches 11 bases. CDR3 length: 16 amino acids. The V gene's germline CDR1 is KGHDR and CDR2 SFDVKD. V lost 4 bases, J lost 10 bases, and 11 bases stayed unmatched. This CDR3 is CATSEPLAGGIQEQFF. DNA for the CDR3: TGTGCCACCAGTGAACCTCTAGCGGGGGGTATCCAGGAGCAGTTCTTC.

The genes are TRBV6-5 and TRBJ2-7, with 8 positions matching TRBD1. The germline CDR1 and CDR2 sequences are MNHEY and SVGAGI. J was trimmed by 7 bases and V by 8 bases; bases with no gene match: 16. This CDR3 spans 15 amino acids. In nucleotides, the CDR3 is TGTGCCAGCCGCATATGGGGGACAGGACTGGATGAGCAGTACTTC. This translates into CASRIWGTGLDEQYF.

This clonotype was counted only a few times. V usage is TRBV5-6 and J usage is TRBJ2-5; 9 bases fit TRBD1. V gave up 4 bases and J gave up 5 bases; unmatched junction bases: 6. The CDR3 has 14 amino acids. Germline-derived CDR1 and CDR2 are SGHDT and YYEEEE. The CDR3 loop reads CASSDTGGRETQYF. As DNA, the CDR3 is TGTGCCAGCAGCGATACAGGGGGCCGGGAGACCCAGTACTTC. Complete variable domain (other parts from reference TRBV5-6 and TRBJ2-5): DAGVTQSPTHLIKTRGQQVTLRCSPKSGHDTVSWYQQALGQGPQFIFQYYEEEERQRGNFPDRFSGHQFPNYSSELNVNALLLGDSALYLCASSDTGGRETQYFGPGTRLLVL.

The chain links TRBV3-1 to TRBJ2-5; 8 nucleotides line up with TRBD1. There are 17 residues in the CDR3. The J segment lost 5 bases and the V segment lost 3 bases, leaving 14 bases of the junction unmatched. Germline lookup yields CDR1 LGHDT and CDR2 YNNKEL (reference sequence). In DNA form, the CDR3 reads TGTGCCAGCAGCCACGCTCTGACAGGGGAGTTCGTCGAGACCCAGTACTTC. Protein product: CASSHALTGEFVETQYF.

This clonotype turned up a few times. V is TRBV5-1 and J is TRBJ2-3, with D hard to call. This CDR3 is 13 amino acids long. V shed 4 bases and J shed 5 bases, with 11 bases lying between them. Per the germline V gene, CDR1 is SGHRS and CDR2 is YFSETQ. CDR3 protein: CASSTDAGDTQYF. Here the CDR3 DNA reads TGCGCCAGCAGCACCGATGCCGGAGATACGCAGTATTTT.

There are a few counts of this clonotype. The chain links TRBV12-3 or TRBV12-4 to TRBJ2-2, with TRBD1 matching 8 bases. The length of the CDR3 is 15 residues. V lost 4 bases to trimming and J lost 5 bases; unmatched junction nucleotides: 6. The CDR3 loop is CASSSRTGLTGELFF. The CDR3 DNA sequence: TGTGCCAGCAGTTCTCGGACAGGGTTGACCGGGGAGCTGTTTTTT.

This clonotype was counted only a few times. This chain joins TRBV5-1 and TRBJ2-3; D possibly uses TRBD1 or TRBD2 (6 bases each). CDR3 length equals 15 residues. The ends were cut back, 2 bases at V and 6 bases at J, with 16 bases in the middle. Looked up from germline, CDR1 is SGHRS and CDR2 is YFSETQ. CDR3 sequence reads: CASSFVGGLGDTQYF. The CDR3 DNA is TGCGCCAGCAGCTTCGTGGGGGGCCTGGGGGATACGCAGTATTTT.

The sample holds a few counts of this clonotype. The gene calls are TRBV20-1 and TRBJ2-7; 11 positions agree with TRBD2. V was pared by 7 bases and J by 0 bases, with 8 bases of the junction left unmatched. CDR1 is DFQATT and CDR2 is SNEGSKA in the germline V gene (reference sequence). This CDR3 is 15 amino acids long. This chain's CDR3 is CSVQGLAVSSYEQYF. DNA of the CDR3: TGCAGTGTCCAGGGACTAGCGGTCAGCTCCTACGAGCAGTACTTC.

The V and J genes are TRBV7-9 and TRBJ1-2, with D possibly being TRBD1 (5 bases). This CDR3 is 20 amino acids long. Trimming took 5 bases from V and 4 from J, leaving 32 bases between them. CDR1 SEHNR and CDR2 FQNEAQ come from the germline V gene (reference sequence). DNA for the CDR3: TGTGCCAGCAGCCCCACTATCGGACGGACCCCCCTACAGGCTGGCTATGGCTACACCTTC. This translates into CASSPTIGRTPLQAGYGYTF.